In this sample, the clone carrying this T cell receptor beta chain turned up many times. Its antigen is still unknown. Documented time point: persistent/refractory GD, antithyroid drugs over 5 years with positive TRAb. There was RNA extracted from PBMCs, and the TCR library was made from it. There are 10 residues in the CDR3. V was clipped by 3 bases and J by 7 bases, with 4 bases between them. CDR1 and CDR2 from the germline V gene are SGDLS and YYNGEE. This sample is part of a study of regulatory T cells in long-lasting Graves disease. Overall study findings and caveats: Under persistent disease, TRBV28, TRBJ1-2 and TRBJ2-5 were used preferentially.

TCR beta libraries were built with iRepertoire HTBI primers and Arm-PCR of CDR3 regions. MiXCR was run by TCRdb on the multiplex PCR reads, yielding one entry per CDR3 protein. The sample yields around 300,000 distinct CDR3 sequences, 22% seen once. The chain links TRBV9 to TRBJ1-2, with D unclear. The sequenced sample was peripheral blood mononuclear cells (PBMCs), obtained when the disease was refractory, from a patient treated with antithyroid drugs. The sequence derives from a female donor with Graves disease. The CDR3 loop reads CASSGGGYTF. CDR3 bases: TGTGCCAGCAGCGGGGGTGGCTACACCTTC.